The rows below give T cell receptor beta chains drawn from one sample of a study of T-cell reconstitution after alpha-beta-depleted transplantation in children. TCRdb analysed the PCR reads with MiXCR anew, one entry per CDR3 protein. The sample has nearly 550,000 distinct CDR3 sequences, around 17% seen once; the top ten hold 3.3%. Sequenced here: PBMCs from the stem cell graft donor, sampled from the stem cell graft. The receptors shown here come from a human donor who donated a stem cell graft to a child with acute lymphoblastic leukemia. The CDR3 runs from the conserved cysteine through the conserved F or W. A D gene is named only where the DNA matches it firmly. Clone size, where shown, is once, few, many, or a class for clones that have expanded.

TGCAGTGCTAGGGGGACAGGGGGGGTCCACGAGCAGTACTTC | CSARGTGGVHEQYF | TRBJ2-7 | few | TRBV20-1 | TRBD1
TGCGCCAGCAGCTTGGGAGATCTACCCAATCAGCCCCAGCATTTT | CASSLGDLPNQPQHF | TRBJ1-5 | many | TRBV5-1 | NA
TGCGCCAGCAGACCCCTTCCTAGATACGAAAACATTCAGTACTTC | CASRPLPRYENIQYF | TRBJ2-4 | NA | TRBV23-1 | NA
TGTGCCAGCACTCTAGGGCTAGCGTCCTACAATGAGCAGTTCTTC | CASTLGLASYNEQFF | TRBJ2-1 | NA | TRBV7-2 | NA
TGCGCCAGCAGGGACGAAGACTACGAGCAGTACTTC | CASRDEDYEQYF | TRBJ2-7 | NA | TRBV10-2 | NA
TGTGCCAGCAGCTTGCCCTACCGACCGAACAATGAGCAGTTCTTC | CASSLPYRPNNEQFF | TRBJ2-1 | few | TRBV5-6 | NA
TGTGCCAGCAGCTCACCCTTAGCGGGACGGGCAGATACGCAGTATTTT | CASSSPLAGRADTQYF | TRBJ2-3 | NA | TRBV7-9 | TRBD2
TGTGCCAGCAGCCCGCCCCGGGGGGGCGGCCCTGAAGCTTTCTTT | CASSPPRGGGPEAFF | TRBJ1-1 | few | TRBV5-5 | NA
TGTGCCATCAGTGGTGAGGGTTCCGATTCACCCCTCCACTTT | CAISGEGSDSPLHF | TRBJ1-6 | few | TRBV10-3 | NA
TGTGCCAGCAGTGATCCGGGACAGGGGGCGAATGAGCAGTTCTTC | CASSDPGQGANEQFF | TRBJ2-1 | few | TRBV25-1 | TRBD1
TGTGCCAGCTCACCACGTATTGGGACAGATACGCAGTATTTT | CASSPRIGTDTQYF | TRBJ2-3 | few | TRBV18 | NA
TGTGCCAGCAGTTTTTTCGTCTGGGGGAATTTAAGGTGGCCAGATACGCAGTATTTT | CASSFFVWGNLRWPDTQYF | TRBJ2-3 | few | TRBV12-3/TRBV12-4 | NA
TGCGCCAGCAGCTTCGCTAGCGGACCGGACTACGAGCAGTACTTC | CASSFASGPDYEQYF | TRBJ2-7 | NA | TRBV5-1 | TRBD2
TGTGCCAGCAGCCTCTACGAGGGAGGCTTGGTCGGCTACACCTTC | CASSLYEGGLVGYTF | TRBJ1-2 | NA | TRBV12-3/TRBV12-4 | NA
TGTGCCAGCAGCCAAGACGAGCTTATTAACAATGAGCAGTTCTTC | CASSQDELINNEQFF | TRBJ2-1 | NA | TRBV4-2 | NA
TGTGCCAGCTCACCACTGGAGGTAGAGACCCAGTACTTC | CASSPLEVETQYF | TRBJ2-5 | once | TRBV18 | NA
TGTGCCAGCAGCCCCCAGGGAATAGTCTACGAGCAGTACTTC | CASSPQGIVYEQYF | TRBJ2-7 | few | TRBV9 | NA
TGTGCCACCAGCAACGCGGGAGGGCCCTATGAGCAGTTCTTC | CATSNAGGPYEQFF | TRBJ2-1 | few | TRBV15 | TRBD2
TGTGCCAGCAGCTCCCGGGACACTTTGGGCGAGCAGTACTTC | CASSSRDTLGEQYF | TRBJ2-7 | few | TRBV7-9 | NA
TGTGCCAGCAGCGGGAAGGTTAAAGAGACCCAGTACTTC | CASSGKVKETQYF | TRBJ2-5 | few | TRBV5-6 | NA
TGTGCCAGCAGCCCAGACGGGAAAACGGACATTCAGTACTTC | CASSPDGKTDIQYF | TRBJ2-4 | few | TRBV2 | NA
TGTGCCAGCAGTTTAATGGGGGGCGGTGGAAAACTGTTTTTT | CASSLMGGGGKLFF | TRBJ1-4 | few | TRBV12-3/TRBV12-4 | NA
TGTGCCAGCAAGGGCCCATCGCGGAATGAGCAGTTCTTC | CASKGPSRNEQFF | TRBJ2-1 | NA | TRBV6-1 | NA
TGTGCCAGCGCAGACAATGAGCAGTTCTTC | CASADNEQFF | TRBJ2-1 | few | TRBV6-1 | NA
TGTGCCAGCAGCTTACAACCTGGAGCCGAGCAGTACTTC | CASSLQPGAEQYF | TRBJ2-7 | NA | TRBV7-9 | NA
TGCAGTTCACCGACTAGCGGGGCCAGCACAGATACGCAGTATTTT | CSSPTSGASTDTQYF | TRBJ2-3 | few | TRBV20-1 | TRBD2